This TCR beta chain came from a study of blood T cell repertoires in COVID-19. Under the authors' procedure: Reference gene primer amplification gave nucleated cell count estimates. The data were produced by immunoSEQ multiplex PCR, yet TCRdb's version contains in-frame clones alone and is incomplete. D and trimming come from the DNA, and the V and J calls and clone size come from that table. The table has about 270,000 clones, approximately 84% seen once. Trimming removed 0 bases from V and 14 bases from J; junction bases left unmatched: 11. CDR1 and CDR2 (germline): SGHNT, YYREEE (reference sequence). This CDR3 has 14 residues.

The sequenced sample was peripheral blood. This chain links TRBV5-4 with TRBJ2-3, with 8 bases aligning to TRBD2. The source of this sequence is a human donor in a cohort sampled during active COVID-19. CDR3 coding DNA: TGTGCCAGCAGCTTGGAACGGGGAGCGGGAGTTTGGTATTTT. Its protein is CASSLERGAGVWYF.